Listed here are 27 T cell receptor beta chains from one sample, sequenced in a study of shared clonotypes between healthy human individuals (TCRdb year 2020). Library generation was performed with the immunoSEQ multiplex PCR assay. TCRdb holds this immuneACCESS table with in-frame rearrangements only. Some clones are missing; in checked studies, unresolved V genes explain under half, and the rest has no known cause. A total of about 490,000 clones appear in this sample, 75% to 85% of them only once. Approximately 12% of the sample belongs to the ten largest clones. The sample taken for sequencing was PBMCs. Receptor source: a woman aged 40-49 years in good health. Some clones in this sample may be carry-over from other donors' samples.

V usage is TRBV7-3 and J usage is TRBJ2-1; D might be TRBD1 or TRBD2, each matching 5 bases. V was pared by 5 bases and J by 0 bases, with 8 bases between. CDR3 length equals 14 residues. Germline V gene sequence: CDR1 SGHTA, CDR2 FQGTGA. The CDR3 loop reads CASSPGSSYNEQFF. The CDR3 DNA sequence: TGTGCCAGCAGCCCAGGGAGCTCCTACAATGAGCAGTTCTTC.

Comments on this clone: The same CDR3 can be traced to other DNA sequences in this sample. This chain uses TRBV7-9 with TRBJ2-3; maybe TRBD2 (6 bases). CDR3 length: 16 amino acids. CDR1 SEHNR and CDR2 FQNEAQ come from the germline V gene (reference sequence). V lost 5 bases to trimming and J lost 5 bases, with 20 bases between them. The CDR3 nucleotides read TGTGCCAGCAGCCAGTCTAGTGGGAGGTATCAAGATACGCAGTATTTT. Its translation: CASSQSSGRYQDTQYF.

V is TRBV4-3 and J is TRBJ2-7; 9 bases map to TRBD1. Germline V gene lookup returns CDR1 LGHNA and CDR2 YSLEER. This CDR3 has 16 amino acids. V shed 4 bases, J shed 5 bases, and the junction held 12 bases outside the gene matches. The DNA of the CDR3 is TGCGCCAGCAGCCCGGAAGGGTGGACAGGGGACCACGAGCAGTACTTC. Its translation is CASSPEGWTGDHEQYF.

This chain uses TRBV6-4 with TRBJ2-7; maybe TRBD2 (6 bases). V was trimmed by 5 bases and J by 4 bases, leaving 15 bases between them. Germline V gives CDR1 MRHNA, CDR2 SNTAGT. The CDR3 runs to 14 residues. CDR3 sequence (DNA): TGTGCCAGCAGTACCCCCCGGGGGAGATACGAGCAGTACTTC. Translating gives CASSTPRGRYEQYF.

V and J are TRBV5-1 and TRBJ2-5; 9 nucleotides align to TRBD1. The tail of the sequence fits TRBJ2-7 better, so the J call may be wrong. This CDR3 comprises 15 residues. Germline assignment: CDR1 SGHRS and CDR2 YFSETQ. The CDR3 loop is CASSPGQGYSYEQYF. DNA of the CDR3: TGCGCCAGCAGCCCAGGACAGGGGTACTCCTACGAGCAGTACTTC.

The chain recombines TRBV9 with TRBJ2-4, with a possible D match to TRBD1 (6 bases). CDR3 size: 14 residues. The germline V gene has CDR1 SGDLS and CDR2 YYNGEE. V was cut by 4 bases and J by 2 bases, with 10 bases left in between. CDR3 sequence (DNA): TGTGCCAGCAGCCAGCAGGGGTCCAAAAACATTCAGTACTTC. Its translation is CASSQQGSKNIQYF.

The chain carries TRBV2 and TRBJ2-7; D unresolved. CDR1 and CDR2 from the germline V gene are SNHLY and FYNNEI. V lost 5 bases to trimming and J lost 2 bases, with 13 bases between them. The CDR3 runs to 14 residues. CDR3 residues: CASSMQAGPYEQYF. CDR3 DNA: TGTGCCAGCAGTATGCAGGCAGGACCCTACGAGCAGTACTTC. Supplemented by reference TRBV2 and TRBJ2-7, the full variable domain reads EPEVTQTPSHQVTQMGQEVILRCVPISNHLYFYWYRQILGQKVEFLVSFYNNEISEKSEIFDDQFSVERPDGSNFTLKIRSTKLEDSAMYFCASSMQAGPYEQYFGPGTRLTVT.

Comment on this clone: Relative to the germline gene, one junction end is altered; a read error may explain this. This sequence joins TRBV7-7 and TRBJ2-1; no clear D. In germline, CDR1 is SSHAT, CDR2 FNYEAQ (reference sequence). The CDR3 covers 13 residues. The CDR3 bases are TGTGCTAGCAGCCAGGACGGATACAATGAGCAGTTCTTC. This codes for CASSQDGYNEQFF.

This chain uses TRBV19 with TRBJ2-5; D not resolved. In germline, CDR1 is LNHDA, CDR2 SQIVND (reference sequence). The CDR3 is made up of 13 amino acids. The V gene lost 3 bases and the J gene lost 1 base, with 6 bases spanning the gap. The CDR3 region is CASSILGQETQYF. Written as DNA, the CDR3 is TGTGCCAGTAGTATTCTGGGCCAAGAGACCCAGTACTTC.

V and J are TRBV29-1 and TRBJ1-1; TRBD1 might be the D (5 bases). This CDR3 comprises 12 residues. The ends were cut back, 3 bases at V and 4 bases at J, with 9 bases in the middle. The V gene's germline CDR1 is SQVTM and CDR2 ANQGSEA. Written as DNA, the CDR3 is TGCAGCGTTGATTCGGGGGGCACTGAAGCTTTCTTT. Translating it yields CSVDSGGTEAFF.

This chain links TRBV5-1 with TRBJ2-5; D uncertain. The CDR3 totals 14 residues. The V end was cut by 0 bases, the J end by 2 bases, with 8 bases between. Germline V lookup: CDR1 SGHRS, CDR2 YFSETQ. The CDR3 here is CASSLGSQQETQYF. DNA for the CDR3: TGCGCCAGCAGCTTGGGCAGCCAACAAGAGACCCAGTACTTC.

The chain joins TRBV6-6 to TRBJ1-3; possible D gene TRBD1, 6 bases. The CDR3 has 14 residues. Trimming pared 6 bases from V and 1 base from J, leaving 10 bases between. Germline lookup yields CDR1 MNHNY and CDR2 SVGAGI (reference sequence). The DNA for the CDR3 is TGTGCCAGCAGAAGGACAGAGTCTGGAAACACCATATATTTT. Amino acid sequence: CASRRTESGNTIYF.

V is TRBV11-2 and J is TRBJ2-1, with D perhaps matching TRBD1 or TRBD2 (5 bases each). The germline V gene has CDR1 SGHAT and CDR2 FQNNGV. V lost 6 bases to trimming and J lost 15 bases, with 15 bases between them. The CDR3 runs to 11 residues. In DNA form, the CDR3 reads TGTGCCAGCAGATCCGGGACCGCCCGGTTCTTC. It translates to CASRSGTARFF.

The chain couples TRBV6-6 to TRBJ2-1; D might be TRBD1 (7 bases). The germline V gene has CDR1 MNHNY and CDR2 SVGAGI (reference sequence). The CDR3 contains 13 residues. Deletions cut 5 bases from V and 6 bases from J, with 11 bases between. CDR3 sequence reads: CASSAQGGNEQFF. The CDR3, as DNA: TGTGCCAGCAGTGCCCAGGGGGGCAATGAGCAGTTCTTC.

This chain joins TRBV4-2 and TRBJ1-4; tentative D call: TRBD1 (6 bases). CDR1 and CDR2 (germline): LGHNA, YNFKEQ. CDR3 length: 15 amino acids. V lost 1 base, J lost 4 bases, and 10 bases lay in between. Written as DNA, the CDR3 is TGTGCCAGCAGCCAAGCGCGACAGGTTAATGAAAAACTGTTTTTT. Its protein product is CASSQARQVNEKLFF.

This clone was seen a handful of times. The rearrangement joins TRBV29-1 to TRBJ2-2; a possible D gene is TRBD1 (5 bases). The V and J ends lost 5 bases and 1 base respectively, with 11 bases between them. The germline CDR1 and CDR2 sequences are SQVTM and ANQGSEA. CDR3 length: 14 residues. The CDR3 protein is CSVLDRLNTGELFF. The CDR3 DNA sequence: TGCAGCGTTCTTGACAGACTGAACACCGGGGAGCTGTTTTTT.

The V call is TRBV2, the J call TRBJ2-7; 8 bases align to TRBD1. The CDR3 is made up of 13 amino acids. The V gene end was trimmed by 6 bases and the J gene end by 6 bases; junction bases not matched to a gene: 7. Germline V CDR1 and CDR2: SNHLY, FYNNEI. In DNA, the CDR3 is TGTGCCAGCAGACCCGGGACAGGCCTCGAGCAGTACTTC. This sequence encodes CASRPGTGLEQYF. The complete variable domain, with remaining parts taken from reference TRBV2 and TRBJ2-7, reads EPEVTQTPSHQVTQMGQEVILRCVPISNHLYFYWYRQILGQKVEFLVSFYNNEISEKSEIFDDQFSVERPDGSNFTLKIRSTKLEDSAMYFCASRPGTGLEQYFGPGTRLTVT.

A word on this clone: This probably arose from a read error, given a far larger clone one base away. This chain connects TRBV9 to TRBJ2-1, with 9 bases fitting TRBD2. This CDR3 is 13 amino acids long. J lost 12 bases, V lost 0 bases, and 4 bases had no gene match. Germline V CDR1 and CDR2: SGDLS, YYNGEE. The CDR3 reads CASSVVGAGGQFF. CDR3 sequence (DNA): TGTGCCAGCAGCGTAGTAGGAGCGGGAGGGCAGTTCTTC.

The rearrangement links TRBV19 to TRBJ2-2; the match to TRBD1 covers 7 bases. Per germline, CDR1 LNHDA and CDR2 SQIVND (reference sequence). Trimming removed 3 bases from V and 6 bases from J; junction bases left unmatched: 10. This CDR3 region has 16 residues. CDR3 sequence reads: CASSIVWTGNSGELFF. The CDR3 nucleotides read TGTGCCAGTAGTATTGTGTGGACAGGTAACTCCGGGGAGCTGTTTTTT.

V gene TRBV9 combines with J gene TRBJ1-1; D uncertain. CDR1 is SGDLS and CDR2 is YYNGEE in the germline V gene. V was cut by 4 bases and J by 4 bases, with 11 bases left in between. The CDR3 has 13 residues. The CDR3 DNA is TGTGCCAGCAGCCCGGCCGGGAGCACTGAAGCTTTCTTT. It is translated as CASSPAGSTEAFF.

This clone was seen more than once but under ten times. The rearrangement links TRBV19 to TRBJ1-1; D uncertain. In germline, CDR1 is LNHDA, CDR2 SQIVND (reference sequence). This CDR3 is built from 13 residues. Between the trimmed V and J ends, which lost 3 bases and 3 bases, there was a span of 8 bases. The chain's CDR3 is CASSIGEYTEAFF. DNA for the CDR3: TGTGCCAGTAGTATTGGAGAGTACACTGAAGCTTTCTTT.

This clone was detected ten times or more. The rearrangement joins TRBV11-2 to TRBJ1-1, with D possibly matching TRBD1 (5 bases). Trimming took 0 bases from V and 7 from J, leaving 15 bases between them. Germline CDR1 and CDR2: SGHAT and FQNNGV. This CDR3 region has 15 residues. The CDR3 spells CASSLDAGGFDEAFF. CDR3 nucleotides: TGTGCCAGCAGCTTAGATGCGGGGGGTTTTGATGAAGCTTTCTTT. The full variable domain, rest sourced from reference TRBV11-2 and TRBJ1-1, is EAGVAQSPRYKIIEKRQSVAFWCNPISGHATLYWYQQILGQGPKLLIQFQNNGVVDDSQLPKDRFSAERLKGVDSTLKIQPAKLEDSAVYLCASSLDAGGFDEAFFGQGTRLTVV.

This chain joins TRBV4-1 and TRBJ1-6; D ambiguous. The length of the CDR3 is 17 residues. With 1 base removed from V and 4 bases from J, the gap between germline ends came to 14 bases. The germline CDR1 and CDR2 sequences are MGHRA and YSYEKL. The CDR3 coding sequence is TGCGCCAGCAGCCAAGTGGACCTAATTTCGTATAATTCACCCCTCCACTTT. Its protein product is CASSQVDLISYNSPLHF.

In regard to this clone: A far larger clone is one base from this, pointing to a likely read error. V and J are TRBV7-9 and TRBJ2-7; TRBD2 might be the D (6 bases). V was cut by 0 bases and J by 1 base, with 22 bases left in between. The CDR3 consists of 19 residues. Germline V CDR1 and CDR2: SEHNR, FQNEAQ (reference sequence). The CDR3 DNA is TGTGCCAGCAGCTTAGCGGTGAGAACAGTGGGACTGGGGTCCTACGAGCAGTACTTC. Residues: CASSLAVRTVGLGSYEQYF.

This clone was recorded once. This chain connects TRBV28 to TRBJ1-4, with D possibly TRBD1 on 5 matching bases. V lost 6 bases and J 7 bases, leaving 24 bases between the germline ends. The CDR3 is 17 amino acids. Germline values: CDR1 MDHEN, CDR2 SYDVKM. In DNA form, the CDR3 reads TGTGCCAGCAGAGACCACTGGATACAGGCCCCTAGTGAAAAACTGTTTTTT. This translates into CASRDHWIQAPSEKLFF. Variable domain in full (rest from reference TRBV28 and TRBJ1-4): DVKVTQSSRYLVKRTGEKVFLECVQDMDHENMFWYRQDPGLGLRLIYFSYDVKMKEKGDIPEGYSVSREKKERFSLILESASTNQTSMYLCASRDHWIQAPSEKLFFGSGTQLSVL.

This clone appeared a single time. The chain couples TRBV28 to TRBJ1-4, with 9 nucleotides matching TRBD1. The CDR3 covers 15 residues. Germline V CDR1 and CDR2: MDHEN, SYDVKM. After removal of 6 bases from V and 0 bases from J, the junction contained 2 bases not matched to a gene. CDR3 nucleotides: TGTGCCAGCAGCTGGGACAGGGCAACTAATGAAAAACTGTTTTTT. This gives the protein CASSWDRATNEKLFF.

This clone was picked up one time. J is TRBJ1-4 and V is TRBV18; D is ambiguous. V lost 3 bases and J 0 bases, leaving 8 bases between the germline ends. Germline CDR1 reads KGHSH; CDR2 reads LQKENI. CDR3 size: 15 residues. CDR3 sequence: CASSPPPTTNEKLFF. In DNA form, the CDR3 reads TGTGCCAGCTCACCCCCCCCCACAACTAATGAAAAACTGTTTTTT.